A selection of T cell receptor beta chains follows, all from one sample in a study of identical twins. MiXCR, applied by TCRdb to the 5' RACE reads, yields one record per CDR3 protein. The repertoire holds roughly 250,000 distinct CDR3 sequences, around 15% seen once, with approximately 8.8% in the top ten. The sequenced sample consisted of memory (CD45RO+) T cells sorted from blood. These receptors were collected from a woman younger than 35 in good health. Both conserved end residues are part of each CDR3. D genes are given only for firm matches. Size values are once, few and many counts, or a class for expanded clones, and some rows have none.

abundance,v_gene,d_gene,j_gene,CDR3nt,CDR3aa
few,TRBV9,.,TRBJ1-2,TGTGCCAGCAGCAACGTAGTCGGCGGCTACACCTTC,CASSNVVGGYTF
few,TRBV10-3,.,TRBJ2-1,TGTGCCATCTACAACACCTACAATGAGCAGTTCTTC,CAIYNTYNEQFF
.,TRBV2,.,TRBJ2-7,TGTGCCAGCAGCTGGGAGAGGGAGTCGACCTACGAGCAGTACTTC,CASSWERESTYEQYF
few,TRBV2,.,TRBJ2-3,TGTGCCAGCAGTCTCCAGGGACTGAGGGCAGATACGCAGTATTTT,CASSLQGLRADTQYF
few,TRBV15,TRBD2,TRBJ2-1,TGTGCCACCCGACCTTCCCCGGGACTAGCGGGTTTCCGCAGCATTTACAATGAGCAGTTCTTC,CATRPSPGLAGFRSIYNEQFF
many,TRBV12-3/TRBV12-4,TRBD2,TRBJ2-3,TGTGCCAGCAGTTCCCTCTCTGGGGCTAGCGGGGGGATGTATTTT,CASSSLSGASGGMYF
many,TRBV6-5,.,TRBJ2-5,TGTGCATGTGGGGTAGGAGAGACCCAGTACTTC,CACGVGETQYF
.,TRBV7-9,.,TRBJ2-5,TGTGCCAGCAGCTTAGACCAGGGCAAGGAGACCCAGTACTTC,CASSLDQGKETQYF
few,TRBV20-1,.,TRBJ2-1,TGCAGTGCTAGAGATCGGTTCGGGAACTACAATGAGCAGTTCTTC,CSARDRFGNYNEQFF
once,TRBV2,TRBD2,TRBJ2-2,TGTGCCAGCAGGGTGCTAGCGGGAGGAGTCGGGGAGCTGTTTTTT,CASRVLAGGVGELFF
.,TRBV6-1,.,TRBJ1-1,TGTGCCAGCAGTGGTCTTGGTTCGGGGGACACTGAAGCTTTCTTT,CASSGLGSGDTEAFF
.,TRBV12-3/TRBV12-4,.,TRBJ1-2,TGTGCCAGCAGTTTATTCCTGGGGAACTATGGCTACACCTTC,CASSLFLGNYGYTF
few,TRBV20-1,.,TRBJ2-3,TGCAGTGCTAGTCGGGCAGGGAAAAGGACAGATACGCAGTATTTT,CSASRAGKRTDTQYF
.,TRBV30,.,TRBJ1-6,TGTGCCTGGAGTTCTTCGGACCATTCACCCCTCCACTTT,CAWSSSDHSPLHF
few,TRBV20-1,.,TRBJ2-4,TGCAGTGGGCGGGGCTACAAAAACATTCAGTACTTC,CSGRGYKNIQYF
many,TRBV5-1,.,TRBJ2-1,TGCGCCAGCAGCTTGGGGGGTCCAAAATCGTACAATGAGCAGTTCTTC,CASSLGGPKSYNEQFF